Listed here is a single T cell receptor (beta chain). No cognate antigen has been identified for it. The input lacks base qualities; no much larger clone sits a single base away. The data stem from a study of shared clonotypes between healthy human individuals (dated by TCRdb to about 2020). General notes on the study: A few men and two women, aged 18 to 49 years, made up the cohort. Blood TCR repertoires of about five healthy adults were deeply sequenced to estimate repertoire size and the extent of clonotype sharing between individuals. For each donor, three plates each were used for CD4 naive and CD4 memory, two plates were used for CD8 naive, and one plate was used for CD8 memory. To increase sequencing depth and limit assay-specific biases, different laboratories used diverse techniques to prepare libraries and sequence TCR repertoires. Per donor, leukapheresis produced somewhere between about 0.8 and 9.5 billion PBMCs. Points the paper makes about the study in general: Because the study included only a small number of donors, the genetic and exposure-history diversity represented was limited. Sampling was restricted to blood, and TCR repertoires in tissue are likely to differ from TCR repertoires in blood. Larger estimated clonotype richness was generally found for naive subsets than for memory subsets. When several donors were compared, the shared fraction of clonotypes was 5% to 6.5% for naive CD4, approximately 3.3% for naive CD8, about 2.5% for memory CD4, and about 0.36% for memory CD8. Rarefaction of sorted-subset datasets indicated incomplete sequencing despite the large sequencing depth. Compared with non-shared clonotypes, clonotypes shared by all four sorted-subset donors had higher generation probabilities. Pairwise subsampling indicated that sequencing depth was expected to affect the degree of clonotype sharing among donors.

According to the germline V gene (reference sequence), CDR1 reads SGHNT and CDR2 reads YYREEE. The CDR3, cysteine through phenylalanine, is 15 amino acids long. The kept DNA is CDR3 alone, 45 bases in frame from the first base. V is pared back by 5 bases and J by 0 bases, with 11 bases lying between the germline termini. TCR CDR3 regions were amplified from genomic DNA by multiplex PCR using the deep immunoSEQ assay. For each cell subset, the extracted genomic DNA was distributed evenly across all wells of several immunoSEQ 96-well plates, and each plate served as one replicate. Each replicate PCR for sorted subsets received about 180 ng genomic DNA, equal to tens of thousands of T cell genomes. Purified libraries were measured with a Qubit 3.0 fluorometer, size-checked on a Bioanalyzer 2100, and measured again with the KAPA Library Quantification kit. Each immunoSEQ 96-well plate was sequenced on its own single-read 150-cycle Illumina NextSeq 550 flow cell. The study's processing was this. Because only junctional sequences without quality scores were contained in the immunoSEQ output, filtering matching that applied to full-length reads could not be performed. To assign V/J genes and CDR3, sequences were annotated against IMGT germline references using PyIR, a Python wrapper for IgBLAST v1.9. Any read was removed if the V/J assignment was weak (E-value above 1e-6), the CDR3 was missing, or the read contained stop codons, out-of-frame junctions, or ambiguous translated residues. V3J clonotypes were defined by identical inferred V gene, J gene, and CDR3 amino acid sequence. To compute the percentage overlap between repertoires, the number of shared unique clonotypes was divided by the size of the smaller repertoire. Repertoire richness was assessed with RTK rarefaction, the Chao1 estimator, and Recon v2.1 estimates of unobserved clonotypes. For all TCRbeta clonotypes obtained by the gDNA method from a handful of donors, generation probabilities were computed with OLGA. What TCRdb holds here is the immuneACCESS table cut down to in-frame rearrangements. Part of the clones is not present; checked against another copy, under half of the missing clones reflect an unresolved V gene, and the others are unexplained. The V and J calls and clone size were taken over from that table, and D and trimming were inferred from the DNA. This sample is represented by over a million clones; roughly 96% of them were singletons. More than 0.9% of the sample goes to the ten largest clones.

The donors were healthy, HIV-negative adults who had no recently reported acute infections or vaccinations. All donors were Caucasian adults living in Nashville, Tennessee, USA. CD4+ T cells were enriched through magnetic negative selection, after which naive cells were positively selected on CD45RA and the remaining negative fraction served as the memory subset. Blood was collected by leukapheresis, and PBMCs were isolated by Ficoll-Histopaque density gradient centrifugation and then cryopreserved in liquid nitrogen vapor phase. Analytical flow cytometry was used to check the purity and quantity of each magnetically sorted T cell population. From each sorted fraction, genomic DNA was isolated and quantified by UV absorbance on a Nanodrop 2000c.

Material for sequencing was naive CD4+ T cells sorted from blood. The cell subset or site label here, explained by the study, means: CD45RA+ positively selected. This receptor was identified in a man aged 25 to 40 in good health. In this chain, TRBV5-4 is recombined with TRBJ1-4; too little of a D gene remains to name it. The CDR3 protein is CASRPAGSTNEKLFF. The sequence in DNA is TGTGCCAGCAGGCCCGCGGGATCAACTAATGAAAAACTGTTTTTT. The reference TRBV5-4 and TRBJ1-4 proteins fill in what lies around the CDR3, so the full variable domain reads ETGVTQSPTHLIKTRGQQVTLRCSSQSGHNTVSWYQQALGQGPQFIFQYYREEENGRGNFPPRFSGLQFPNYSSELNVNALELDDSALYLCASRPAGSTNEKLFFGSGTQLSVL.